One sample yielded the 17 T cell receptor beta chains listed below, sequenced in a study of shared clonotypes between healthy human individuals. Clones were sequenced by immunoSEQ multiplex PCR, and TCRdb holds only the in-frame ones, with some missing. The sample has 850,000 to 1,200,000 clones; 70% to 80% are singletons. The sequencing input was memory CD4+ T cells sorted from blood. Subset: CD45RA-negative fraction. These TCRs come from a young man in good health.

About this clone itself: In the same sample, other DNA sequences code for this CDR3. The rearrangement joins TRBV5-1 to TRBJ2-1, with 7 bases lining up with TRBD2. CDR3 length: 16 residues. The germline CDR1 and CDR2 sequences are SGHRS and YFSETQ. V dropped 4 bases and J dropped 0; count of bases not matched to a gene: 7. The CDR3 coding sequence is TGCGCCAGCAGCAGCCCTAGCGGTAGCTCCTACAATGAGCAGTTCTTC. This codes for CASSSPSGSSYNEQFF.

The chain combines TRBV5-5 with TRBJ2-7; 11 positions agree with TRBD1. This CDR3 contains 16 residues. From germline, CDR1 is SGHKS and CDR2 YYEKEE (reference sequence). Unmatched junction bases numbered 6, after V lost 4 bases and J lost 0 bases. The CDR3 sequence is CASSVTGTGGSYEQYF. In DNA, the CDR3 is TGTGCCAGCAGCGTAACCGGGACAGGGGGCTCCTACGAGCAGTACTTC.

The V call is TRBV7-2, the J call TRBJ2-1; TRBD2 might be the D (7 bases). The germline gives CDR1 SGHTA, CDR2 FQGNSA. V was trimmed by 2 bases and J by 10 bases, leaving 15 bases between them. This CDR3 has 14 residues. The chain's CDR3 is CASSLSVGGREQFF. The CDR3 nucleotides read TGTGCCAGCAGCTTAAGTGTGGGGGGGCGAGAGCAGTTCTTC.

V gene TRBV7-2 combines with J gene TRBJ2-1; maybe TRBD1 (6 bases). Looked up from germline, CDR1 is SGHTA and CDR2 is FQGNSA. This CDR3 is built from 16 residues. V dropped 7 bases and J dropped 5 bases, with 21 bases sitting between them. This CDR3 reads CASKPNQGRSDNEQFF. CDR3 sequence (DNA): TGTGCCAGCAAACCCAACCAGGGGCGGTCAGACAATGAGCAGTTCTTC. The complete variable domain, with remaining parts taken from reference TRBV7-2 and TRBJ2-1, reads GAGVSQSPSNKVTEKGKDVELRCDPISGHTALYWYRQSLGQGLEFLIYFQGNSAPDKSGLPSDRFSAERTGGSVSTLTIQRTQQEDSAVYLCASKPNQGRSDNEQFFGPGTRLTVL.

This clone was seen only a few times. This same CDR3 is encoded by further DNA sequences in the sample. The chain combines TRBV30 with TRBJ1-3; D ambiguous. The germline gives CDR1 GTSNPN, CDR2 SVGIG (reference sequence). V lost 5 bases and J 4 bases, leaving 6 bases between the germline ends. This CDR3 is built from 11 residues. The CDR3 is CAWGEGNTIYF. The CDR3 coding sequence is TGTGCCTGGGGGGAGGGAAACACCATATATTTT.

This chain uses TRBV9 with TRBJ2-1; TRBD2 aligns across 9 bases. Germline V gene data show CDR1 as SGDLS and CDR2 as YYNGEE. The J segment lost 5 bases and the V segment lost 3 bases, leaving 9 bases of the junction unmatched. The CDR3 consists of 16 residues. The DNA of the CDR3 is TGTGCCAGCAGCGCGGCCCCTCTAGCGGGGAACAATGAGCAGTTCTTC. It specifies CASSAAPLAGNNEQFF.

The rearrangement joins TRBV14 to TRBJ2-3; no reliable D call. Germline V gene sequence: CDR1 SGHDN, CDR2 FVKESK. The CDR3 sequence is 15 residues long. V lost 2 bases and J lost 0, with 9 bases in between. The CDR3 loop is CASSQYKASTDTQYF. The CDR3 DNA is TGTGCCAGCAGCCAATATAAGGCTAGCACAGATACGCAGTATTTT.

The rearrangement links TRBV10-3 to TRBJ1-1, with TRBD1 matching 11 bases. The length of the CDR3 is 13 residues. The trim removed 6 bases at V and 6 bases at J, leaving 3 bases unmatched. The germline V gene encodes CDR1 ENHRY and CDR2 SYGVKD. In DNA form, the CDR3 reads TGTGCCATCAGCGGGACAGGGGGACCTGAAGCTTTCTTT. This sequence encodes CAISGTGGPEAFF.

The rearrangement links TRBV7-9 to TRBJ2-7, with 7 bases matching TRBD1. This CDR3 is 16 amino acids long. The V segment lost 5 bases and the J segment 1 base; nucleotides outside the gene matches: 11. Germline lookup yields CDR1 SEHNR and CDR2 FQNEAQ (reference sequence). CDR3 sequence: CASSIGTGTASYEQYF. CDR3 nucleotides: TGTGCCAGCAGCATCGGAACCGGGACAGCTTCCTACGAGCAGTACTTC.

This clone was recorded a few times. V usage is TRBV6-4 and J usage is TRBJ1-1; the D gene is possibly TRBD1 (5 bases). The V end was cut by 0 bases, the J end by 0 bases, with 20 bases between. CDR1 MRHNA and CDR2 SNTAGT come from the germline V gene. The CDR3 has 19 residues. CDR3 in amino acids: CASSDSPGRVFRMNTEAFF. For the CDR3, the DNA is TGTGCCAGCAGTGACTCCCCGGGACGAGTGTTTCGCATGAACACTGAAGCTTTCTTT.

The genes are TRBV5-4 and TRBJ2-1; D is tentatively TRBD1 or TRBD2 (5 bases each). Per germline, CDR1 SGHNT and CDR2 YYREEE (reference sequence). The CDR3 is made up of 14 amino acids. Between the trimmed V and J ends, which lost 1 base and 5 bases, there was a span of 10 bases. The CDR3 coding sequence is TGTGCCAGCAGCTTGAGGCAGGGAGACAATGAGCAGTTCTTC. This codes for CASSLRQGDNEQFF.

The chain carries TRBV12-5 and TRBJ1-6; 9 bases are shared with TRBD1. From germline, CDR1 is LGHNT and CDR2 FRNRAP. This CDR3 spans 16 amino acids. The V segment lost 7 bases and the J segment 10 bases; nucleotides outside the gene matches: 14. In DNA, the CDR3 is TGTGCTAGTGCCGCCCCTACCGGACAGGGGAGGTCACCCCTCCACTTT. Protein sequence: CASAAPTGQGRSPLHF.

The chain uses TRBV6-5 and TRBJ1-3, with TRBD1 as a possible D gene (6 bases). Trimming stripped 2 bases from V and 7 bases from J, with 12 bases between. Germline V lookup: CDR1 MNHEY, CDR2 SVGAGI. This CDR3 comprises 14 residues. The CDR3 sequence: CASSYSIGGNTIYF. In DNA form, the CDR3 reads TGTGCCAGCAGTTACAGCATCGGGGGCAACACCATATATTTT.

The gene calls are TRBV5-1 and TRBJ2-7; 7 bases are a match to TRBD1. The V and J ends lost 1 base and 4 bases, in that order; junction bases with no gene match: 5. The CDR3 spans 14 residues. In germline, CDR1 is SGHRS, CDR2 YFSETQ. The CDR3 DNA follows: TGCGCCAGCAGCTTGAAGGGGGCTGGGTACGAGCAGTACTTC. As protein: CASSLKGAGYEQYF.

The chain combines TRBV30 with TRBJ1-2; unclear D gene. The CDR3 extends over 14 amino acids. In germline, CDR1 is GTSNPN, CDR2 SVGIG (reference sequence). Trimming pared 1 base from V and 3 bases from J, leaving 12 bases between. The DNA for the CDR3 is TGTGCCTGGAGTGATAATGTGGGGTACTATGGCTACACCTTC. It translates to CAWSDNVGYYGYTF. Together with reference TRBV30 and TRBJ1-2, the CDR3 gives the full variable domain: SQTIHQWPATLVQPVGSPLSLECTVEGTSNPNLYWYRQAAGRGLQLLFYSVGIGQISSEVPQNLSASRPQDRQFILSSKKLLLSDSGFYLCAWSDNVGYYGYTFGSGTRLTVV.

The CDR3, as DNA: TGTGCCAGCAGTTCCAACTCAGGGGTCTATGGCTACACCTTC. This translates into CASSSNSGVYGYTF. The rearrangement uses TRBV6-6 and TRBJ1-2; a possible D gene is TRBD1 (6 bases). V lost 4 bases and J lost 4, with 13 bases in between. CDR3 size: 14 residues. Germline CDR1 is MNHNY and CDR2 is SVGAGI (reference sequence).

The chain combines TRBV5-1 with TRBJ2-3; D possibly corresponds to TRBD1 (7 bases). This CDR3 is built from 15 residues. CDR1 is SGHRS, CDR2 YFSETQ, per germline. V lost 5 bases and J 4 bases, leaving 17 bases between the germline ends. CDR3 bases: TGCGCCAGCAGGCAGCGGACAGGCGGGGCAGATACGCAGTATTTT. Translation: CASRQRTGGADTQYF.